This T cell receptor beta chain was obtained from a study of T cells in Graves' hyperthyroidism and ophthalmopathy. Study-wide points: A model using 13 V-J features told ophthalmopathy apart from stable hyperthyroidism. Also found in blood were most expanded thyroid clonotypes above 0.001.

In its sample, this clonotype was seen many times. The antigen is not known. RNA transcripts provided the source from which TCR beta CDR3 regions were amplified. The TCR CDR3 was amplified in a first-round RT-PCR using the HTBI primer set. In TCRdb, the multiplex PCR reads were re-called with MiXCR into one record per CDR3 protein. The table lists 650,000 to 800,000 distinct CDR3 sequences, about 45% of them singletons. Clinical symptoms, serum thyroxine and TRAb, thyroid ultrasound and orbital computed tomography together formed the diagnostic basis. J was trimmed by 7 bases and V by 1 base; bases with no gene match: 7. The CDR3 length is 16 residues. The germline CDR1 and CDR2 sequences are MGHDK and SYGVNS.

The source is an adult man with Graves' disease, either hyperthyroidism or ophthalmopathy (not recorded which). V gene TRBV25-1 combines with J gene TRBJ1-6; 7 bases fit TRBD1. The sequencing sample was made of peripheral blood or thyroid tissue (not recorded which). The chain's CDR3 is CASSESLGTVNSPLHF. The CDR3 DNA reads as TGTGCCAGCAGTGAATCTTTGGGGACAGTCAATTCACCCCTCCACTTT.